This section outlines one TCR beta chain sequence together with its context. As yet, its antigen is unknown. The CDR3 covers 15 residues. Germline V gene sequence: CDR1 MDHEN, CDR2 SYDVKM. V shed 3 bases and J shed 6 bases, with 15 bases lying between them. TCRdb re-derived calls from the reads in MiXCR, one entry per CDR3 protein. The table records about a million distinct CDR3 sequences, approximately 30% of them present only once. This specimen belongs to a study of T cell repertoires in cytomegalovirus infection. Study background: Use of recently identified HLA-C-restricted and well-studied HLA-B-restricted CMV epitopes was part of the study. CMV infection and matching HLA type were both indicated by public TCR beta signatures. Notes on the study in general: CMV-specific TCR beta clonotypes restricted by HLA-C dominated the ex vivo response.

The sequence came from a human donor in good health (CMV status not recorded). Some clones in this sample may be carry-over from other donors' samples. The V and J genes are TRBV28 and TRBJ1-5; D remains unclear. The material was cultured CD8+ T cells from PBMCs, obtained from culture after CMV antigen stimulation. The CDR3 here is CASSLERASGQPQHF. Here the CDR3 DNA reads TGTGCCAGCAGTTTGGAAAGGGCTAGTGGTCAGCCCCAGCATTTT.